One and the same sample provided the 4 T cell receptor beta chains below, sequenced in a study of T-cell memory formation after mild COVID-19. Each CDR3 protein is one row after TCRdb ran MiXCR on the 5' RACE reads. The table includes around 310,000 distinct CDR3 sequences, around 20% detected once. Sequencing used PBMCs or a T cell subset sorted from them (not recorded which). Every receptor here comes from a man aged 18 to 30 who had mild COVID-19 (a few samples of this study predate the infection). Cell type and time point are not known.

This clonotype was observed a handful of times. The V and J genes are TRBV7-9 and TRBJ2-3; D unclear. With 6 bases removed from V and 2 bases from J, the gap between germline ends came to 6 bases. The CDR3 length is 12 residues. CDR1 SEHNR and CDR2 FQNEAQ come from the germline V gene (reference sequence). CDR3 nucleotides: TGTGCCAGCAGTCTGCACACAGATACGCAGTATTTT. Translation: CASSLHTDTQYF.

Many counts were recorded for this clonotype. The chain recombines TRBV5-1 with TRBJ2-7; 7 bases are a match to TRBD2. Per the germline V gene, CDR1 is SGHRS and CDR2 is YFSETQ. This CDR3 is 14 amino acids long. J gave up 3 bases and V 3 bases, and 6 bases lay outside the gene matches. The CDR3 sequence: CASSSQGGNYEQYF. The DNA for the CDR3 is TGCGCCAGCAGCTCCCAGGGAGGGAACTACGAGCAGTACTTC.

This clonotype was counted a few times. The rearrangement joins TRBV12-3 or TRBV12-4 to TRBJ1-4; D possibly corresponds to TRBD1 (5 bases). Between the trimmed V and J ends, which lost 3 bases and 8 bases, there was a span of 13 bases. This CDR3 contains 14 residues. The DNA for the CDR3 is TGTGCCAGCAGTTTCGGGCAGGGAAGCGAAAAACTGTTTTTT. It is translated as CASSFGQGSEKLFF.

V usage is TRBV7-9 and J usage is TRBJ1-3; tentatively, D is TRBD1 (6 bases). The V end was cut by 6 bases, the J end by 2 bases, with 14 bases between. Germline V gives CDR1 SEHNR, CDR2 FQNEAQ (reference sequence). This CDR3 contains 15 residues. CDR3 DNA: TGTGCCAGCAGGGGGAGTGGACAGCCTGGAAACACCATATATTTT. This encodes CASRGSGQPGNTIYF.